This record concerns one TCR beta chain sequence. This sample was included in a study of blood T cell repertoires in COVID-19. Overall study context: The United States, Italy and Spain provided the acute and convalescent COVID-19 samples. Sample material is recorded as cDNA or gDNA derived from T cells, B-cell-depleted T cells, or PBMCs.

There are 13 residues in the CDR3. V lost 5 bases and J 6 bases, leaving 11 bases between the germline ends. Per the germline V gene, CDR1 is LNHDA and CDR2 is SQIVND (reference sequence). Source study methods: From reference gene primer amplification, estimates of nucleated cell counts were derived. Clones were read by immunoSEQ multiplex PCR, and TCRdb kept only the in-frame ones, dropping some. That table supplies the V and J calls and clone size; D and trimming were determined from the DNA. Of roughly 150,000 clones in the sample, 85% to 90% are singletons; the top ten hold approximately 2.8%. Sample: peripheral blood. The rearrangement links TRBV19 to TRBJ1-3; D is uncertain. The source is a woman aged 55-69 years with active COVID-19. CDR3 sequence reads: CASSSTRQNTIYF. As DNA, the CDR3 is TGTGCCAGTAGTTCGACTCGTCAAAACACCATATATTTT.